Below, 23 T cell receptor beta chains from the same sample are listed, as sequenced in a study of blood T cell repertoires in COVID-19. TCRdb keeps only in-frame clones here, not all; method: immunoSEQ multiplex PCR. The table shows under 100,000 clones, with roughly 80% occurring only once. Sequencing used peripheral blood. These receptors were taken from an elderly man with active or convalescent COVID-19.

This clone has a single count. The chain couples TRBV5-1 to TRBJ2-6; perhaps TRBD1 as D (6 bases). Trimming stripped 0 bases from V and 2 bases from J, with 9 bases between. This CDR3 region has 16 residues. Germline assignment: CDR1 SGHRS and CDR2 YFSETQ. CDR3: CASSLDGQPGANVLTF. Written as DNA, the CDR3 is TGCGCCAGCAGCTTGGATGGACAGCCTGGGGCCAACGTCCTGACTTTC. Looking up the rest from reference TRBV5-1 and TRBJ2-6 gives the full variable domain: KAGVTQTPRYLIKTRGQQVTLSCSPISGHRSVSWYQQTPGQGLQFLFEYFSETQRNKGNFPGRFSGRQFSNSRSEMNVSTLELGDSALYLCASSLDGQPGANVLTFGAGSRLTVL.

The V and J genes are TRBV7-8 and TRBJ2-1; perhaps TRBD1 as D (5 bases). In germline, CDR1 is SGHVS, CDR2 FQNEAQ. V lost 2 bases, J lost 0 bases, and 5 bases lay in between. The length of the CDR3 is 14 residues. CDR3 protein: CASSLQGSYNEQFF. DNA for the CDR3: TGTGCCAGCAGCTTACAGGGCTCCTACAATGAGCAGTTCTTC.

The J gene is TRBJ1-6, the V gene TRBV7-2; 7 bases line up with TRBD1. CDR3 length: 16 amino acids. The V and J ends lost 5 bases and 6 bases, in that order; junction bases with no gene match: 10. Germline-derived CDR1 and CDR2 are SGHTA and FQGNSA. The DNA of the CDR3 is TGTGCCAGCAGCACTACATCCGACAGGGCTAATTCACCCCTCCACTTT. This codes for CASSTTSDRANSPLHF.

The V call is TRBV7-8, the J call TRBJ1-2, with a tentative D call TRBD1 (6 bases). The germline V and J ends were trimmed by 5 bases and 4 bases, with 11 bases remaining between them. The CDR3 loop spans 13 amino acids. Per germline, CDR1 SGHVS and CDR2 FQNEAQ. The CDR3, as DNA: TGTGCCAGCAGCCAGGGGAATAGCTATGGCTACACCTTC. Encoded protein: CASSQGNSYGYTF.

This chain connects TRBV10-3 to TRBJ1-5; TRBD1 agrees at 9 bases. The trim removed 10 bases at V and 5 bases at J, leaving 6 bases unmatched. This CDR3 is 13 amino acids long. From germline, CDR1 is ENHRY and CDR2 SYGVKD. The CDR3 DNA follows: TGTGCCACGAGGACAGGGGTTTATCAGCCCCAGCATTTT. Amino acid sequence: CATRTGVYQPQHF.

J is TRBJ2-3 and V is TRBV5-5; possibly TRBD2 for D (5 bases). The CDR3 covers 12 residues. Trimming shortened V by 4 bases and J by 6 bases, and 9 bases separated the two germline ends. Germline V CDR1 and CDR2: SGHKS, YYEKEE (reference sequence). This chain's CDR3 is CASSIGVDTQYF. DNA for the CDR3: TGTGCCAGCAGCATCGGGGTCGATACGCAGTATTTT.

The chain carries TRBV28 and TRBJ1-6; a possible D gene is TRBD1 (5 bases). Trimming pared 8 bases from V and 6 bases from J, leaving 11 bases between. The CDR3 covers 13 residues. The germline gives CDR1 MDHEN, CDR2 SYDVKM. The CDR3 spells CASERGINSPLHF. The CDR3 DNA sequence: TGTGCCAGCGAGCGGGGGATTAATTCACCCCTCCACTTT.

The CDR3: CASSVAGDRVTHEQFF. DNA for the CDR3: TGTGCCAGCAGCGTAGCGGGGGACAGGGTGACTCATGAGCAGTTCTTC. The J gene is TRBJ2-1, the V gene TRBV9; 9 bases match TRBD1. The trim removed 0 bases at V and 8 bases at J, leaving 9 bases unmatched. The CDR3 sequence is 16 residues long. Germline assignment: CDR1 SGDLS and CDR2 YYNGEE.

This chain links TRBV5-8 with TRBJ1-5; TRBD1 is a possible D gene (5 bases). Trimming cost V 2 bases and J 3 bases, with 15 bases left between them. Germline CDR1 SGHTS, CDR2 YDEGEE. The CDR3 sequence is 16 residues long. In DNA form, the CDR3 reads TGTGCCAGCAGCTTCTCCGCGGGACCGGACAATCAGCCCCAGCATTTT. Translated: CASSFSAGPDNQPQHF.

This clone occurred a few times. V is TRBV2 and J is TRBJ1-4; D uncertain. Between the trimmed V and J ends, which lost 5 bases and 8 bases, there was a span of 12 bases. CDR3 length: 13 amino acids. The germline gives CDR1 SNHLY, CDR2 FYNNEI. The DNA of the CDR3 is TGTGCCAGCAGTCTCCGGGGTAGGGAAAAACTGTTTTTT. It encodes CASSLRGREKLFF.

This chain connects TRBV28 to TRBJ2-3, with D possibly being TRBD2 (6 bases). CDR1 is MDHEN and CDR2 is SYDVKM in the germline V gene. The V end was cut by 7 bases, the J end by 6 bases, with 20 bases between. The CDR3 totals 15 residues. CDR3 coding DNA: TGTGCCAGCACTCTAGGAGGGGAAGGGACGGATACGCAGTATTTT. Amino acid sequence: CASTLGGEGTDTQYF.

V usage is TRBV27 and J usage is TRBJ1-2; D remains ambiguous. This CDR3 region has 13 residues. The germline V gene encodes CDR1 MNHEY and CDR2 SMNVEV (reference sequence). The V gene lost 3 bases and the J gene lost 2 bases, with 7 bases spanning the gap. The CDR3: CASSFGPNYGYTF. In DNA form, the CDR3 reads TGTGCCAGCAGTTTTGGGCCGAACTATGGCTACACCTTC.

The chain has TRBV28 and TRBJ1-5; 12 bases align to TRBD1. The germline gives CDR1 MDHEN, CDR2 SYDVKM. V was clipped by 6 bases and J by 0 bases; unmatched bases: 6. CDR3 length: 17 residues. This CDR3 reads CASRTGTGGISNQPQHF. The CDR3 DNA reads TGTGCCAGCAGGACCGGGACAGGGGGCATTAGCAATCAGCCCCAGCATTTT. The whole variable domain, remainder taken from reference TRBV28 and TRBJ1-5, is DVKVTQSSRYLVKRTGEKVFLECVQDMDHENMFWYRQDPGLGLRLIYFSYDVKMKEKGDIPEGYSVSREKKERFSLILESASTNQTSMYLCASRTGTGGISNQPQHFGDGTRLSIL.

CDR3 sequence: CAIRGGGGGEETQYF. Written as DNA, the CDR3 is TGTGCCATCAGGGGCGGTGGCGGGGGAGAAGAGACCCAGTACTTC. V is TRBV10-3 and J is TRBJ2-5, with TRBD2 identical over 7 bases. Trimming at V came to 6 bases and at J to 3 bases, leaving 10 bases not matched to a gene. This CDR3 spans 15 amino acids. CDR1 and CDR2 (germline): ENHRY, SYGVKD.

The chain recombines TRBV19 with TRBJ2-1; 8 bases fit TRBD1. The ends lost 8 bases at V and 7 bases at J; junction bases unmatched: 10. Germline V gene data show CDR1 as LNHDA and CDR2 as SQIVND (reference sequence). The CDR3 contains 14 residues. CDR3 sequence reads: CASHMQGAWNEQFF. CDR3 DNA sequence: TGTGCCAGTCACATGCAGGGGGCTTGGAATGAGCAGTTCTTC.

The J gene is TRBJ2-3, the V gene TRBV25-1; D call uncertain. The CDR3 loop spans 16 amino acids. In germline, CDR1 is MGHDK, CDR2 SYGVNS. V was clipped by 5 bases and J by 0 bases, with 15 bases between them. The CDR3 sequence: CASSPPGFPSTDTQYF. For the CDR3, the DNA is TGTGCCAGCAGTCCGCCGGGTTTCCCTAGCACAGATACGCAGTATTTT.

This clone was recorded at least ten times. V gene TRBV7-8 combines with J gene TRBJ1-2, with a weak D call TRBD1 (5 bases). This CDR3 has 13 residues. V was cut by 4 bases and J by 7 bases, with 13 bases left in between. Germline loops: CDR1 SGHVS, CDR2 FQNEAQ. The CDR3 is CASSSRVVGGYTF. CDR3 sequence (DNA): TGTGCCAGCAGCTCCAGGGTTGTAGGTGGCTACACCTTC.

The chain joins TRBV5-4 to TRBJ1-3, with D possibly matching TRBD1 (6 bases). CDR1 is SGHNT, CDR2 YYREEE, per germline (reference sequence). The V end lost 3 bases, the J end lost 2 bases, and 12 bases lay between the germline ends. The CDR3 loop spans 15 amino acids. In DNA, the CDR3 is TGTGCCAGCAGCTGGGGGCCAGGGACTGGAAACACCATATATTTT. It codes for CASSWGPGTGNTIYF.

The genes are TRBV6-6 and TRBJ2-3; 8 bases map to TRBD1. The CDR3 length is 15 residues. Germline CDR1 and CDR2: MNHNY and SVGAGI (reference sequence). The ends lost 5 bases at V and 4 bases at J; junction bases unmatched: 8. In DNA, the CDR3 is TGTGCCAGCAGTATCCTCGGGGGACAGGCAGATACGCAGTATTTT. Encoded protein: CASSILGGQADTQYF.

V gene TRBV11-2 combines with J gene TRBJ1-2; 9 nucleotides align to TRBD1. V shed 4 bases and J 4 bases; nucleotides not matched to a gene: 4. Germline V gene sequence: CDR1 SGHAT, CDR2 FQNNGV. This CDR3 is built from 14 residues. CDR3 protein: CASSSLGQGYGYTF. The CDR3 bases are TGTGCCAGCAGCTCCCTGGGACAGGGCTATGGCTACACCTTC.

This chain uses TRBV18 with TRBJ2-1, with 7 bases that match TRBD1. Germline CDR1 reads KGHSH; CDR2 reads LQKENI. The ends lost 5 bases at V and 7 bases at J; junction bases unmatched: 2. The CDR3 loop spans 12 amino acids. The CDR3: CASSAQGNEQFF. CDR3 sequence (DNA): TGTGCCAGCTCAGCACAGGGGAATGAGCAGTTCTTC.

The chain recombines TRBV3-1 (or the pseudogene TRBV3-2) with TRBJ2-5, with D possibly being TRBD2 (6 bases). There are 15 residues in the CDR3. CDR1 is LGHDT, CDR2 YNNKEL, per germline (reference sequence). V was clipped by 4 bases and J by 5 bases, with 17 bases between them. CDR3 bases: TGTGCCAGCAGCCGACGAGCGGGCCGCCGGGAGACCCAGTACTTC. Translated: CASSRRAGRRETQYF.

This chain uses TRBV19 with TRBJ2-2; TRBD2 matches 8 bases. Germline V gene lookup returns CDR1 LNHDA and CDR2 SQIVND (reference sequence). This CDR3 comprises 16 residues. V trimming: 3 bases; J trimming: 3 bases; junction bases outside the gene matches: 6. For the CDR3, the DNA is TGTGCCAGTAGTATCGGTAGCGGGGCTTACACCGGGGAGCTGTTTTTT. Its protein product is CASSIGSGAYTGELFF.